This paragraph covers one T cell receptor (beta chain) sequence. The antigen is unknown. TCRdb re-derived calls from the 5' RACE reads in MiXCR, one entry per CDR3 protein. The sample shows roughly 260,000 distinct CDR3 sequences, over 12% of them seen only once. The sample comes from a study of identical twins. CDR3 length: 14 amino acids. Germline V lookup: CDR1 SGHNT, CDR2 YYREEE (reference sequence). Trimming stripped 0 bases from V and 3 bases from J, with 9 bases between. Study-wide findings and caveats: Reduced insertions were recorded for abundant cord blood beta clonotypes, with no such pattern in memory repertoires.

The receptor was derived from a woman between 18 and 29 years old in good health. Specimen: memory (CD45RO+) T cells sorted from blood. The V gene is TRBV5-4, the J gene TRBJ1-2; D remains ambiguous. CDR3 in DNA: TGTGCCAGCAGCTTGGAATACCCTGACTATGGCTACACCTTC. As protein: CASSLEYPDYGYTF.